These T cell receptor beta chains were read from a single sample in a study of technical replicates of blood from a handful of donors. Method: immunoSEQ multiplex PCR; TCRdb's copy keeps in-frame clones and lacks some. This table has about 56,000 clones, around 96% appearing once. The sample was PBMCs. The source of these receptors is a human donor in good health. Some clones in this sample may be carry-over from other donors' samples. Each CDR3 is given with its conserved first and last residue. A D gene is named only where the DNA matches it firmly. Some rows have no size entry. The others give once, few or many, or a class for an expanded clone.

J gene	D gene	V gene	clone size	CDR3 length	CDR3 protein	CDR3 DNA
TRBJ2-1	NA	TRBV5-4	once	16	CASSKKTNFRGNEQFF	TGTGCCAGCAGCAAAAAAACCAACTTCAGGGGAAATGAGCAGTTCTTC
TRBJ2-5	NA	TRBV4-2	NA	16	CASSLIGGPLVETQYF	TGTGCCAGCAGCCTCATCGGGGGGCCGCTGGTTGAGACCCAGTACTTC
TRBJ1-2	NA	TRBV25-1	NA	15	CASSELDKAGQGYTF	TGTGCCAGCAGTGAATTGGACAAGGCTGGCCAGGGCTACACCTTC
TRBJ2-1	TRBD1	TRBV6-4	NA	13	CASRDRDHNEQFF	TGTGCCAGCCGGGACAGGGACCACAATGAGCAGTTCTTC
TRBJ2-5	TRBD2	TRBV7-2	NA	14	CASSSGTRQETQYF	TGTGCCAGCAGCTCAGGGACTAGACAAGAGACCCAGTACTTC
TRBJ2-7	NA	TRBV27	NA	12	CASGSLPYEQYF	TGTGCCAGCGGGAGCCTACCCTACGAGCAGTACTTC
TRBJ2-1	NA	TRBV4-3	NA	13	CASSPGYGDEQFF	TGCGCCAGCAGCCCGGGCTACGGGGATGAGCAGTTCTTC
TRBJ2-2	NA	TRBV9	NA	13	CASSPDYTGELFF	TGTGCCAGCAGCCCTGACTACACCGGGGAGCTGTTTTTT
TRBJ2-1	NA	TRBV5-1	NA	14	CASSFSGAYNEQFF	TGCGCCAGCAGCTTCAGCGGAGCCTACAATGAGCAGTTCTTC
TRBJ2-5	TRBD2	TRBV9	NA	18	CASSADGLAGERGETQYF	TGTGCCAGCAGCGCAGATGGGCTAGCGGGAGAGCGGGGGGAGACCCAGTACTTC
TRBJ2-4	NA	TRBV5-8	NA	14	CASSWPPSSLLQYF	TGTGCCAGCAGCTGGCCCCCGTCCTCGCTACTACAGTACTTC
TRBJ2-7	TRBD1	TRBV5-1	NA	15	CASSLVPGQEYEQYF	TGCGCCAGCAGCTTGGTTCCGGGACAGGAGTACGAGCAGTACTTC
TRBJ2-1	TRBD2	TRBV7-2	NA	15	CASSLDGLGHNEQFF	TGTGCCAGCAGCTTAGATGGACTAGGACACAATGAGCAGTTCTTC
TRBJ2-1	NA	TRBV10-3	NA	14	CAISTAPERTEQFF	TGTGCCATCAGCACTGCGCCCGAACGTACTGAGCAGTTCTTC
TRBJ1-6	NA	TRBV4-3	once	15	CASSQGTEHNSPLHF	TGCGCCAGCAGCCAAGGGACAGAACATAATTCACCCCTCCACTTT
TRBJ2-7	NA	TRBV6-6	once	13	CASSLQGPYEQYF	TGTGCCAGCAGCCTACAGGGTCCCTACGAGCAGTACTTC
TRBJ2-2	NA	TRBV29-1	NA	15	CSVEGGGADTGELFF	TGCAGCGTTGAAGGGGGGGGCGCGGACACCGGGGAGCTGTTTTTT
TRBJ2-1	TRBD2	TRBV4-3	NA	18	CASSQEVSGLAGGNEQFF	TGCGCCAGCAGCCAAGAGGTATCGGGACTAGCGGGGGGAAATGAGCAGTTCTTC
TRBJ2-3	TRBD2	TRBV7-8	once	17	CASSLDPGGLSTDTQYF	TGTGCCAGCAGCTTAGATCCGGGAGGACTCTCCACAGATACGCAGTATTTT
TRBJ2-1	NA	TRBV7-3	NA	12	CASSRADTTQFF	TGTGCCAGCAGCCGGGCGGACACCACACAGTTCTTC
TRBJ2-5	NA	TRBV18	NA	16	CASSPPQIAIIKTQYF	TGTGCCAGCTCACCACCGCAGATAGCGATTATCAAGACCCAGTACTTC
TRBJ2-1	NA	TRBV7-3	once	15	CASSPRGALWNEQFF	TGTGCCAGCAGCCCCCGGGGGGCCTTATGGAATGAGCAGTTCTTC
TRBJ1-6	NA	TRBV5-1	NA	17	CASSLRGEISYNSPLHF	TGCGCCAGCAGCTTGCGGGGGGAGATCTCCTATAATTCACCCCTCCACTTT
TRBJ2-7	NA	TRBV29-1	NA	13	CSVEDSIEAEQYF	TGCAGCGTTGAAGACTCCATTGAGGCCGAGCAGTACTTC
TRBJ1-1	TRBD1	TRBV5-6	once	15	CASSPTGGWNTEAFF	TGTGCCAGCAGCCCCACAGGGGGCTGGAACACTGAAGCTTTCTTT
TRBJ2-2	NA	TRBV30	NA	15	CAWSVWGSNTGELFF	TGTGCCTGGAGTGTATGGGGCAGCAACACCGGGGAGCTGTTTTTT
TRBJ2-3	TRBD2	TRBV7-6	NA	14	CASSSAGGGYTQYF	TGTGCCAGCAGCTCCGCGGGGGGCGGGTATACGCAGTATTTT
TRBJ1-1	NA	TRBV4-2	NA	15	CASSQDRGTNTEAFF	TGTGCCAGCAGCCAAGATCGTGGCACGAACACTGAAGCTTTCTTT
TRBJ1-6	NA	TRBV4-1	NA	15	CASSEGRSYNSPLHF	TGCGCCAGCAGCGAAGGGAGATCCTATAATTCACCCCTCCACTTT
TRBJ2-1	TRBD2	TRBV19	NA	18	CASKVARGASSSYNEQFF	TGTGCCAGTAAAGTTGCGCGGGGGGCATCAAGCTCCTACAATGAGCAGTTCTTC
TRBJ2-5	NA	TRBV7-7	NA	14	CASSLEGAQETQYF	TGTGCCAGCAGTCTCGAGGGAGCCCAAGAGACCCAGTACTTC
TRBJ2-7	NA	TRBV6-5	NA	14	CASSLSGGSYEQYF	TGTGCCAGCAGCCTTAGCGGTGGCTCCTACGAGCAGTACTTC
TRBJ2-1	TRBD2	TRBV6-5	NA	16	CASSYGPSGPYNEQFF	TGTGCCAGCAGTTACGGCCCTAGCGGACCTTACAATGAGCAGTTCTTC
TRBJ2-5	NA	TRBV6-5	NA	14	CASSLKDPGETQYF	TGTGCCAGCAGCCTGAAGGACCCAGGGGAGACCCAGTACTTC
TRBJ2-1	NA	TRBV15	once	14	CATSSGRGNNEQFF	TGTGCCACCAGCAGTGGCAGGGGAAACAATGAGCAGTTCTTC
TRBJ1-2	TRBD1	TRBV19	NA	11	CASSRTGGYTF	TGTGCCAGTAGTCGGACAGGTGGCTACACCTTC
TRBJ2-7	TRBD1	TRBV10-2	NA	15	CASSEPQGVAYEQYF	TGCGCCAGCAGTGAGCCCCAGGGGGTCGCCTACGAGCAGTACTTC
TRBJ1-4	TRBD1	TRBV4-1	few	16	CASSQVLGTGGEKLFF	TGCGCCAGCAGCCAAGTTCTAGGGACAGGGGGAGAAAAACTGTTTTTT
TRBJ2-5	NA	TRBV9	once	15	CASSPGLGIQETQYF	TGTGCCAGCAGCCCGGGGTTGGGCATCCAAGAGACCCAGTACTTC
TRBJ2-5	TRBD2	TRBV4-3	NA	15	CASSLGRGAQETQYF	TGCGCCAGCAGTCTTGGGCGGGGGGCGCAAGAGACCCAGTACTTC
TRBJ2-2	NA	TRBV7-2	once	16	CASSLGRTTNTGELFF	TGTGCCAGCAGCTTAGGTCGGACAACGAACACCGGGGAGCTGTTTTTT